This TCR beta chain was sequenced for a study of blood T cell repertoires in COVID-19. Study details: The United States, Italy and Spain were the sources of the acute and convalescent COVID-19 samples. Nucleic acid was either cDNA or gDNA, and it came from T cells, B-cell-depleted T cells, or PBMCs.

Per the original data handling: It was from reference gene primer amplification that nucleated cell counts were estimated. The assay was immunoSEQ multiplex PCR, and TCRdb's table has in-frame clones only and misses some. V, J and clone size are taken as reported in that table, and D and trimming were inferred from the DNA itself. The table includes fewer than 350,000 clones, 70% to 90% detected once. The CDR3 runs to 15 residues. The germline gives CDR1 MNHEY, CDR2 SMNVEV (reference sequence). Trimming at V came to 3 bases and at J to 7 bases, leaving 6 bases not matched to a gene. This chain uses TRBV27 with TRBJ1-2, with TRBD1 matching over 12 bases. Sequencing input: peripheral blood. The receptor comes from a woman in her twenties or thirties who had recovered from COVID-19. The CDR3 here is CASSFGGQGAFGYTF. CDR3 nucleotides: TGTGCCAGCAGTTTTGGGGGACAGGGGGCTTTTGGCTACACCTTC.